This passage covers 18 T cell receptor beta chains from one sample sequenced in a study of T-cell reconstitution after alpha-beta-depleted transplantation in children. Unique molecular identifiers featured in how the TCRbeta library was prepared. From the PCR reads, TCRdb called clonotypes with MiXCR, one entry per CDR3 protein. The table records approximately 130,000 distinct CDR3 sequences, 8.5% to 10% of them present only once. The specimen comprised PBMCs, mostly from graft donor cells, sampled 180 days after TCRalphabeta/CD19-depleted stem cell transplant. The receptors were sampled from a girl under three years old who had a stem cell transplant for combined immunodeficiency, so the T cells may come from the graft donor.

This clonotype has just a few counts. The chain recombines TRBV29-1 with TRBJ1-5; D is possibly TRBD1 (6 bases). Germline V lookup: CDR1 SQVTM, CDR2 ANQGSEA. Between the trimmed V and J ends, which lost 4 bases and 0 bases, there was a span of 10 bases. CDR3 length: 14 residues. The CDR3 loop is CSVGEGDSNQPQHF. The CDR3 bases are TGCAGCGTTGGGGAGGGGGATAGCAATCAGCCCCAGCATTTT.

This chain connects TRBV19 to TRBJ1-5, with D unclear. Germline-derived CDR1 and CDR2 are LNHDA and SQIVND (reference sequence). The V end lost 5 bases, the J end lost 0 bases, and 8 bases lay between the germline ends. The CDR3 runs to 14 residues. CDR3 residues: CASSLSHSNQPQHF. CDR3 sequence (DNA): TGTGCCAGTAGTCTTAGCCATAGCAATCAGCCCCAGCATTTT.

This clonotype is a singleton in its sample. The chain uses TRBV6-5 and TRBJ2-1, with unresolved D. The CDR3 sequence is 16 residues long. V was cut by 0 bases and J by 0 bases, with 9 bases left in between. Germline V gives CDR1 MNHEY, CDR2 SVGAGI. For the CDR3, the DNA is TGTGCCAGCAGTTACTCGATGCGGAGCTCCTACAATGAGCAGTTCTTC. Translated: CASSYSMRSSYNEQFF.

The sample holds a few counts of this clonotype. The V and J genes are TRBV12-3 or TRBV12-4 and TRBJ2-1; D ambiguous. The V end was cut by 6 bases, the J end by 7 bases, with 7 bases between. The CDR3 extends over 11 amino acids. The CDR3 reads CASSPLNEQFF. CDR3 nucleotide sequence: TGTGCCAGCAGCCCCTTGAATGAGCAGTTCTTC.

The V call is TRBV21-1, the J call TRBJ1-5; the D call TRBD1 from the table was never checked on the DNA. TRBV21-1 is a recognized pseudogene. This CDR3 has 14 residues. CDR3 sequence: CAPSGNRSNQPQHF. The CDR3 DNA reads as TGTGCCCCCAGTGGGAACAGGAGCAATCAGCCCCAGCATTTT.

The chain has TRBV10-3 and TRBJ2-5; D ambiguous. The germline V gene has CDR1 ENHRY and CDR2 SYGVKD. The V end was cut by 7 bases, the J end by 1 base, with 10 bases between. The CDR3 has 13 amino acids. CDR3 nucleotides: TGTGCCATCACCCAGCGCCTCCAAGAGACCCAGTACTTC. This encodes CAITQRLQETQYF.

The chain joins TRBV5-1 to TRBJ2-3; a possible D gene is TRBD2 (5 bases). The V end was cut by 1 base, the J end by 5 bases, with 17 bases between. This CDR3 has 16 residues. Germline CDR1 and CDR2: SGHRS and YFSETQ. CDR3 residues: CASSLRLAGKKDTQYF. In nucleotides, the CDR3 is TGCGCCAGCAGCTTGAGGCTAGCAGGAAAGAAAGATACGCAGTATTTT.

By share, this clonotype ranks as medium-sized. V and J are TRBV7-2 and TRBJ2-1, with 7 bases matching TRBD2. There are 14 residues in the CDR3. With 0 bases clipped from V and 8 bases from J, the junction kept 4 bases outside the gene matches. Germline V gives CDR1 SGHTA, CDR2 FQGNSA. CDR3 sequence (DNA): TGTGCCAGCAGCTTAGCGCGGGGGACGGATGAGCAGTTCTTC. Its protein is CASSLARGTDEQFF.

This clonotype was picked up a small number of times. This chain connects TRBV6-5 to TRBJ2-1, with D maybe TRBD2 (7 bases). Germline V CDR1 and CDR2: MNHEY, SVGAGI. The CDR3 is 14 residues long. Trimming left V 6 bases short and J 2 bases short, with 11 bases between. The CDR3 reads CASRRGGTYNEQFF. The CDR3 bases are TGTGCCAGCAGGAGGGGGGGGACCTACAATGAGCAGTTCTTC.

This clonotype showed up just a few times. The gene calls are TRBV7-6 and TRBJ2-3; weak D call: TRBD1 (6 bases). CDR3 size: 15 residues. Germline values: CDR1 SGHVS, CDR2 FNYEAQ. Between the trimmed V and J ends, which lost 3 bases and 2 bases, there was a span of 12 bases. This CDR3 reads CASSLGHFLTDTQYF. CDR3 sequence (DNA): TGTGCCAGCAGCTTGGGACACTTCCTCACAGATACGCAGTATTTT.

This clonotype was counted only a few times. CDR3 DNA: TGCAGCGTTGTTAGTCGAGGCAACGAGCAGTACTTC. It specifies CSVVSRGNEQYF. The chain employs TRBV29-1 and TRBJ2-7; D gene ambiguous. This CDR3 has 12 residues. V was pared by 4 bases and J by 5 bases, with 12 bases between. CDR1 is SQVTM and CDR2 is ANQGSEA in the germline V gene.

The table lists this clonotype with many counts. The CDR3 nucleotides read TGTGCCAGCAGCGCACGGGACAGGTACAATGAGCAGTTCTTC. This codes for CASSARDRYNEQFF. The V gene is TRBV9, the J gene TRBJ2-1, with TRBD1 identical over 8 bases. V lost 3 bases to trimming and J lost 4 bases; unmatched junction nucleotides: 3. The CDR3 length is 14 residues. Germline CDR1 is SGDLS and CDR2 is YYNGEE.

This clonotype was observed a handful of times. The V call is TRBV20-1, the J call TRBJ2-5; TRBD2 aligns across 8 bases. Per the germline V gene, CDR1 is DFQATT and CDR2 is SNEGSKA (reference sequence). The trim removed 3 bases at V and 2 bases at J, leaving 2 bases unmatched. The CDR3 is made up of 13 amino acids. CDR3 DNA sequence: TGCAGTGCTAGCGGCGGGGGGCAAGAGACCCAGTACTTC. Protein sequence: CSASGGGQETQYF.

This CDR3 is CSLAWGTDTQYF. The DNA for the CDR3 is TGCAGTCTAGCGTGGGGCACAGATACGCAGTATTTT. This chain connects TRBV20-1 to TRBJ2-3; the D gene is possibly TRBD2 (6 bases). CDR3 length equals 12 residues. The ends were cut back, 8 bases at V and 1 base at J, with 10 bases in the middle. CDR1 and CDR2 from the germline V gene are DFQATT and SNEGSKA (reference sequence).

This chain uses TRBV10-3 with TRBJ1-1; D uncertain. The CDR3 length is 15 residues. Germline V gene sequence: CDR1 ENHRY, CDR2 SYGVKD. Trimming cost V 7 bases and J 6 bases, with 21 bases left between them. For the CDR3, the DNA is TGTGCCATCACCAAAGACGGTACAATGTTGGCTGAAGCTTTCTTT. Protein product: CAITKDGTMLAEAFF.

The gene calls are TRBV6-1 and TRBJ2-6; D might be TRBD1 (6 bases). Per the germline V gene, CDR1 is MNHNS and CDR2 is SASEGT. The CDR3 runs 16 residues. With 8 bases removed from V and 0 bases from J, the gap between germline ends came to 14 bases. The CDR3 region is CASGHQGSSGANVLTF. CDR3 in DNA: TGTGCCAGCGGACATCAGGGGAGCTCTGGGGCCAACGTCCTGACTTTC.

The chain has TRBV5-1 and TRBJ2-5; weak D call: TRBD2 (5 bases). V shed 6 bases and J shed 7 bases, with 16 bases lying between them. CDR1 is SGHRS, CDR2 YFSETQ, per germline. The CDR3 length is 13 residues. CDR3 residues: CASNPVGEGTQYF. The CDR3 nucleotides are TGCGCCAGCAACCCAGTGGGAGAGGGGACCCAGTACTTC.

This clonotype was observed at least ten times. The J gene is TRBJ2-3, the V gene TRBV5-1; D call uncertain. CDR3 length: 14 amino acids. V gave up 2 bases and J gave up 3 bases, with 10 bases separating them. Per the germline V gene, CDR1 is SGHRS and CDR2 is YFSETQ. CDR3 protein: CASSLAHGTDTQYF. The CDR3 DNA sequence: TGCGCCAGCAGCTTAGCCCACGGAACAGATACGCAGTATTTT. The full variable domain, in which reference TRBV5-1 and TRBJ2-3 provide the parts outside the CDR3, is KAGVTQTPRYLIKTRGQQVTLSCSPISGHRSVSWYQQTPGQGLQFLFEYFSETQRNKGNFPGRFSGRQFSNSRSEMNVSTLELGDSALYLCASSLAHGTDTQYFGPGTRLTVL.